One T cell receptor (beta chain) is described in this entry. What antigen it recognizes has not been identified. No per-base quality is available; no much larger clone lies one base away. This entry is derived from a study of shared clonotypes between healthy human individuals (dated by TCRdb to the early 2020s). Concerning the study at large: The cohort comprised a couple of women and a few men aged 18 to 49 years. To estimate repertoire size and how much clonotypes are shared between individuals, the study performed deep sequencing of blood TCR repertoires from a few healthy adults. For each donor, three plates each were used for CD4 naive and CD4 memory, two plates were used for CD8 naive, and one plate was used for CD8 memory. Each donor's leukapheresis produced roughly between roughly 0.85 and 9.5 billion PBMCs. To increase sequencing depth and limit assay-specific biases, different laboratories used diverse techniques to prepare libraries and sequence TCR repertoires. The full study reports these points: Compared with non-shared clonotypes, clonotypes shared by all four sorted-subset donors had higher generation probabilities. Sampling was restricted to blood, and TCR repertoires in tissue are likely to differ from TCR repertoires in blood. Based on pairwise subsampling, the degree of clonotype sharing among donors was expected to be affected by sequencing depth. Because the study included a small number of donors, the genetic and exposure-history diversity represented was limited. Approximately 4.8% of naive CD4, 3.5% of naive CD8, around 2.3% of memory CD4, and over 0.35% of memory CD8 clonotypes were shared across several donors. Incomplete sequencing was indicated by rarefaction of sorted-subset datasets, despite the large sequencing depth. Estimated clonotype richness was generally larger for naive than for memory subsets.

V and J lose 2 bases and 4 bases, and a span of 18 bases separates them. Its CDR3 holds 17 amino acids, cysteine through phenylalanine. Here the CDR3 DNA is all that survives: 51 bases in frame from base 1. CDR1 and CDR2 are read off the germline V gene as MDHEN and SYDVKM. Using the deep immunoSEQ assay, TCR CDR3 regions were amplified from genomic DNA by multiplex PCR. For each cell subset, the extracted genomic DNA was distributed evenly across all wells of several immunoSEQ 96-well plates, and each plate served as one replicate. For sorted subsets, each replicate PCR was loaded with roughly 200 ng genomic DNA, equivalent to 30,000 to 35,000 T cell genomes. Purified libraries were quantified with a Qubit 3.0 fluorometer, sized on a Bioanalyzer 2100, and re-quantified with the KAPA Library Quantification kit. Every immunoSEQ 96-well plate was sequenced on a dedicated single-read 150-cycle Illumina NextSeq 550 flow cell. The original pipeline was this. Because the immunoSEQ output included only junctional sequences and no quality scores, the filtering could not be the same as the filtering used for full-length reads. To assign V/J genes and CDR3, sequences were annotated using PyIR, a Python wrapper for IgBLAST v1.9, with IMGT germline references. Reads with weak V/J assignments (E-value above 1e-6), missing CDR3, stop codons, out-of-frame junctions, or ambiguous translated residues were removed. V3J clonotypes were defined as sequences sharing an identical inferred V gene, J gene, and CDR3 amino acid sequence. To compute the percentage overlap between repertoires, the number of shared unique clonotypes was divided by the size of the smaller repertoire. Richness of each repertoire was evaluated using RTK rarefaction, the Chao1 estimator, and Recon v2.1 estimates of unobserved clonotypes. Generation probabilities for all TCRbeta clonotypes obtained by the gDNA method from a handful of donors were computed using OLGA. In TCRdb, the immuneACCESS table is reduced to in-frame sequences with V and J assigned. These tables do not hold every clone; where another copy was compared, an unresolved V gene accounts for under half, and the others remain unexplained. The V and J calls and the clone size are those of that table, but D and trimming were determined from the DNA. The sample table contains about 650,000 clones; only one count was recorded for roughly 95% of them. 0.1% to 0.11% of the sample is in the top ten clones.

CD8 naive samples were obtained by positive selection for CCR7 among CD45RO-negative cells, yielding a CD45RA+CCR7+ population from which TemRA cells were excluded. The donors were healthy, HIV-negative adults with no recently reported acute infections or vaccinations. Every donor was a Caucasian adult residing in Nashville, Tennessee, USA. After blood collection by leukapheresis, PBMCs were isolated using Ficoll-Histopaque density gradient centrifugation and then cryopreserved in the vapor phase of liquid nitrogen. Analytical flow cytometry was used to check the purity and quantity of each magnetically sorted T cell population. Genomic DNA was isolated from every sorted fraction and measured by UV absorbance on a Nanodrop 2000c.

The sequence links TRBV28 to TRBJ2-1, with the D segment identity uncertain. The TCR sequence derives from a woman in her 30s in good health. What was sequenced was naive CD8+ T cells sorted from blood. The cell subset or site label for this specimen denotes: CD45RA+CCR7+. The CDR3 has the sequence CASSLSSRRRAYNEQFF. The nucleotide sequence is given as TGTGCCAGCAGTTTAAGTTCGAGGCGACGGGCGTACAATGAGCAGTTCTTC. Joined to the reference TRBV28 and TRBJ2-1 proteins, this CDR3 gives the full variable domain: DVKVTQSSRYLVKRTGEKVFLECVQDMDHENMFWYRQDPGLGLRLIYFSYDVKMKEKGDIPEGYSVSREKKERFSLILESASTNQTSMYLCASSLSSRRRAYNEQFFGPGTRLTVL.